Here is one TCR beta chain with its context. These data belong to a study of T cells after yellow fever vaccination. Trimming cost V 5 bases and J 6 bases, with 18 bases left between them. Germline-derived CDR1 and CDR2 are SGHTA and FQGNSA. The CDR3 spans 15 residues. MiXCR was run by TCRdb on the 5' RACE reads, yielding one entry per CDR3 protein. The sample includes 500,000 to 650,000 distinct CDR3 sequences, roughly 17% of them seen just once. The starting material was PBMCs, obtained 5 to 6 days after the first yellow fever vaccination. The chain combines TRBV7-2 with TRBJ2-3, with D possibly being TRBD2 (5 bases). The TCR originated in a man aged 18 to 30 who received the YFV17D yellow fever vaccine. DNA for the CDR3: TGTGCCAGCAGCCCTGCCTGGCGGACTTGGGATACGCAGTATTTT. Amino acid sequence: CASSPAWRTWDTQYF. The full variable domain, completed using reference TRBV7-2 and TRBJ2-3, is GAGVSQSPSNKVTEKGKDVELRCDPISGHTALYWYRQSLGQGLEFLIYFQGNSAPDKSGLPSDRFSAERTGGSVSTLTIQRTQQEDSAVYLCASSPAWRTWDTQYFGPGTRLTVL.